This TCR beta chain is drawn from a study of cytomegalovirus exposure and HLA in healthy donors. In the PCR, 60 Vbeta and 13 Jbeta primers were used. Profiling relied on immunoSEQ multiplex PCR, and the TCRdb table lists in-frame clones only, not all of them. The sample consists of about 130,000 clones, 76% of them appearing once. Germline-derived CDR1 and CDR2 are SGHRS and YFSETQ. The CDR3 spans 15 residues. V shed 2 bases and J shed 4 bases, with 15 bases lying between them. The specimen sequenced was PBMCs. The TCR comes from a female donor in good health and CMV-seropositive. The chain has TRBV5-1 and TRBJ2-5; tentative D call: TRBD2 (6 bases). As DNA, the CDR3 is TGCGCCAGCAGCTTCACGGGAGACTACGGAGAGACCCAGTACTTC. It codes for CASSFTGDYGETQYF.